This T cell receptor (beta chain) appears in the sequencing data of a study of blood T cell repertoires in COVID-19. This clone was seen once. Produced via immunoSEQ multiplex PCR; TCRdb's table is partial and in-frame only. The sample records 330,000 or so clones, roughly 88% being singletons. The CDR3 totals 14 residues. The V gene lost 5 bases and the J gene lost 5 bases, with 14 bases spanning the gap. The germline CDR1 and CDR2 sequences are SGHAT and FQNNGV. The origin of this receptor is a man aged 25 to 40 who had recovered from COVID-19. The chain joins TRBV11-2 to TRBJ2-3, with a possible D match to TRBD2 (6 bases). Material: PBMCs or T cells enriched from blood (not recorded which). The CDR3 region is CASSGGLARDTQYF. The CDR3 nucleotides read TGTGCCAGCAGCGGAGGGCTAGCGAGAGATACGCAGTATTTT.